Listed below are T cell receptor beta chains from one sample, sequenced in a study of identifying expanded T cells in peripheral blood. The data were produced by immunoSEQ multiplex PCR, yet TCRdb's version contains in-frame clones alone and is incomplete. The sample lists around 70,000 clones, roughly nine tenths occurring once. Sequenced: blood. These TCRs come from a person aged 18 to 75 in good health. CDR3s include the opening cysteine and the closing phenylalanine or tryptophan. Each record gives: CDR3 DNA, CDR3 protein, J gene, V gene, D gene, clone size. A D gene is named only where the DNA matches it firmly. Rows may omit the clone size; those that give it use once, few, many or a size class.

cdr3_nt: TGTGCCAGCAGCCGGCCGGGACTAGCGGGAGTGTTGGACACCGGGGAGCTGTTTTTT
cdr3_aa: CASSRPGLAGVLDTGELFF
j_call: TRBJ2-2
v_call: TRBV7-8
d_call: TRBD2
clone_size: NA

cdr3_nt: TGTGCCAGCAGCTTAGAAGGGCGGGGGCTTAATGAGCAGTTCTTC
cdr3_aa: CASSLEGRGLNEQFF
j_call: TRBJ2-1
v_call: TRBV7-2
d_call: NA
clone_size: NA

cdr3_nt: TGTGCCAGCAGCCAGGACAGGGAGGGTAACGAGCAGTACTTC
cdr3_aa: CASSQDREGNEQYF
j_call: TRBJ2-7
v_call: TRBV11-3
d_call: NA
clone_size: NA

cdr3_nt: TGTGCCAGTAGTAGAGGGTATGAGCAGTACTTC
cdr3_aa: CASSRGYEQYF
j_call: TRBJ2-7
v_call: TRBV19
d_call: NA
clone_size: NA

cdr3_nt: TGTGCCAGCAGCTTAGTGGTTGGCATCGGCACAGATACGCAGTATTTT
cdr3_aa: CASSLVVGIGTDTQYF
j_call: TRBJ2-3
v_call: TRBV7-9
d_call: NA
clone_size: NA

cdr3_nt: TGTGCCAGCAGCCAAGGCGCCGGGGGCCTAGGAGGTCTGTTTTTT
cdr3_aa: CASSQGAGGLGGLFF
j_call: TRBJ2-2
v_call: TRBV14
d_call: NA
clone_size: once

cdr3_nt: TGTGCCAGCAGCTTGGAGGGCCTAGCGGCGAGGGAAGAGCAGTACTTC
cdr3_aa: CASSLEGLAAREEQYF
j_call: TRBJ2-7
v_call: TRBV5-5
d_call: TRBD2
clone_size: NA

cdr3_nt: TGTGCCAGCAGCACCCGGGGGGACCCCTACAATGAGCAGTTCTTC
cdr3_aa: CASSTRGDPYNEQFF
j_call: TRBJ2-1
v_call: TRBV11-2
d_call: TRBD2
clone_size: few

cdr3_nt: TGTGCCAGCAGTATCACGGACAGGTACATGAACACTGAAGCTTTCTTT
cdr3_aa: CASSITDRYMNTEAFF
j_call: TRBJ1-1
v_call: TRBV27
d_call: TRBD1
clone_size: few

cdr3_nt: TGTGCCAGCAGCGTGACACATCAAGAGACCCAGTACTTC
cdr3_aa: CASSVTHQETQYF
j_call: TRBJ2-5
v_call: TRBV9
d_call: NA
clone_size: once

cdr3_nt: TGTGCCTGGAGTAAAGGACTAGCGGGACAAGAGACCCAGTACTTC
cdr3_aa: CAWSKGLAGQETQYF
j_call: TRBJ2-5
v_call: TRBV30
d_call: TRBD2
clone_size: NA

cdr3_nt: TGTGCCAGCAGCGTAACGGAGCGGGTGGCGAGGGGCCCCGATGAGCAGTTCTTC
cdr3_aa: CASSVTERVARGPDEQFF
j_call: TRBJ2-1
v_call: TRBV9
d_call: NA
clone_size: NA

cdr3_nt: TGTGCCAGCTTTCCATCTGGGACAGGGGGAACCGGGGAGCTGTTTTTT
cdr3_aa: CASFPSGTGGTGELFF
j_call: TRBJ2-2
v_call: TRBV19
d_call: TRBD1
clone_size: NA

cdr3_nt: TGTGCCAGCAAGTTTGGTCCGTTGAGCAATCAGCCCCAGCATTTT
cdr3_aa: CASKFGPLSNQPQHF
j_call: TRBJ1-5
v_call: TRBV28
d_call: NA
clone_size: NA

cdr3_nt: TGTGCCAGCAGCTTAAATCTGGGAGGGCCGTACGGGGAGCTGTTTTTT
cdr3_aa: CASSLNLGGPYGELFF
j_call: TRBJ2-2
v_call: TRBV7-7
d_call: TRBD2
clone_size: NA

cdr3_nt: TGTGCCTGGAGCCCCGCCTTCGCCAGGGTTGGAACCTCCTACGAGCAGTACTTC
cdr3_aa: CAWSPAFARVGTSYEQYF
j_call: TRBJ2-7
v_call: TRBV30
d_call: NA
clone_size: NA

cdr3_nt: TGTGCCAGCAGCGTCGGGTTGAACGATGAGCAGTTCTTC
cdr3_aa: CASSVGLNDEQFF
j_call: TRBJ2-1
v_call: TRBV9
d_call: NA
clone_size: NA

cdr3_nt: TGCGCCAGCAGCTTGGAGGGAAGCAATCAGCCCCAGCATTTT
cdr3_aa: CASSLEGSNQPQHF
j_call: TRBJ1-5
v_call: TRBV5-1
d_call: NA
clone_size: NA

cdr3_nt: TGCGCCAGCAGTTTACAGGGTTTAGCGAACACCGGGGAGCTGTTTTTT
cdr3_aa: CASSLQGLANTGELFF
j_call: TRBJ2-2
v_call: TRBV4-3
d_call: NA
clone_size: NA

cdr3_nt: TGTGCCAGTAGCCCCGCGGACGGATACGAGCAGTACTTC
cdr3_aa: CASSPADGYEQYF
j_call: TRBJ2-7
v_call: TRBV19
d_call: NA
clone_size: NA

cdr3_nt: TGTGCCTGTCGCGGGGCATCCTACAATGAGCAGTTCTTC
cdr3_aa: CACRGASYNEQFF
j_call: TRBJ2-1
v_call: TRBV7-9
d_call: NA
clone_size: NA

cdr3_nt: TGTGCCAGCAGCTTAGCCGCACAGAGGCAAGAGACCCAGTACTTC
cdr3_aa: CASSLAAQRQETQYF
j_call: TRBJ2-5
v_call: TRBV7-2
d_call: NA
clone_size: NA

cdr3_nt: TGCGCCAGCAGCCCTACAGGGGGTTGGGAGACCCAGTACTTC
cdr3_aa: CASSPTGGWETQYF
j_call: TRBJ2-5
v_call: TRBV5-1
d_call: TRBD1
clone_size: NA

cdr3_nt: TGTGCCAGCAGCTTAGGGGTAGCGGGAGCCGATGAGCAGTTCTTC
cdr3_aa: CASSLGVAGADEQFF
j_call: TRBJ2-1
v_call: TRBV7-7
d_call: TRBD2
clone_size: NA

cdr3_nt: TGTGCCAGCAGCGTAGGAATAGCGGGTTATGGCACAGATACGCAGTATTTT
cdr3_aa: CASSVGIAGYGTDTQYF
j_call: TRBJ2-3
v_call: TRBV9
d_call: TRBD2
clone_size: NA

cdr3_nt: TGTGCCTGGAGGGGGGATTTCTATGGCTACACCTTC
cdr3_aa: CAWRGDFYGYTF
j_call: TRBJ1-2
v_call: TRBV30
d_call: NA
clone_size: NA

cdr3_nt: TGTGCCAGCAGCCGGGCCGGGGCCGGGGAGCTGTTTTTT
cdr3_aa: CASSRAGAGELFF
j_call: TRBJ2-2
v_call: TRBV5-6
d_call: NA
clone_size: NA

cdr3_nt: TGTGCCAGCAGCGACCGGGACAGGGGGGTCGATGGCTACACCTTC
cdr3_aa: CASSDRDRGVDGYTF
j_call: TRBJ1-2
v_call: TRBV9
d_call: TRBD1
clone_size: NA

cdr3_nt: TGTGCCTGGAGGGATCCCTCAGGGCGGAACACTGAAGCTTTCTTT
cdr3_aa: CAWRDPSGRNTEAFF
j_call: TRBJ1-1
v_call: TRBV30
d_call: NA
clone_size: NA

cdr3_nt: TGTGCCAGCAGTGTTAGCGGTGCCTACAATGAGCAGTTCTTC
cdr3_aa: CASSVSGAYNEQFF
j_call: TRBJ2-1
v_call: TRBV27
d_call: NA
clone_size: NA

cdr3_nt: TGTGCCAGCACCGGGGTGGAGGCTAACTATGGCTACACCTTC
cdr3_aa: CASTGVEANYGYTF
j_call: TRBJ1-2
v_call: TRBV2
d_call: NA
clone_size: NA

cdr3_nt: TGTGCCAGCAGTTCTAACACCGGGGAGCTGTTTTTT
cdr3_aa: CASSSNTGELFF
j_call: TRBJ2-2
v_call: TRBV6-6
d_call: NA
clone_size: NA

cdr3_nt: TGTGCCAGCAGCTTGACAGCGGGGGAGGGGAATGAGCAGTTCTTC
cdr3_aa: CASSLTAGEGNEQFF
j_call: TRBJ2-1
v_call: TRBV5-4
d_call: TRBD2
clone_size: NA

cdr3_nt: TGTGCCAGCAGAGGGGGTAAAGGGTTGGATTCACCCCTCCACTTT
cdr3_aa: CASRGGKGLDSPLHF
j_call: TRBJ1-6
v_call: TRBV25-1
d_call: NA
clone_size: NA

cdr3_nt: TGTGCCAGCAGTTACAAGGGGGGGTTTTACAATGAGCAGTTCTTC
cdr3_aa: CASSYKGGFYNEQFF
j_call: TRBJ2-1
v_call: TRBV6-5
d_call: NA
clone_size: NA

cdr3_nt: TGTGCCAGCTCACAGGGGACAGGGGGTGGAACTGAAGCTTTCTTT
cdr3_aa: CASSQGTGGGTEAFF
j_call: TRBJ1-1
v_call: TRBV18
d_call: TRBD1
clone_size: NA

cdr3_nt: TGTGCCAGCCGGGACACCTCAATCAATTCACCCCTCCACTTT
cdr3_aa: CASRDTSINSPLHF
j_call: TRBJ1-6
v_call: TRBV6-4
d_call: NA
clone_size: few

cdr3_nt: TGTGCCAGCAGTTTGACCAGCTCCTATGAAAAACTGTTTTTT
cdr3_aa: CASSLTSSYEKLFF
j_call: TRBJ1-4
v_call: TRBV28
d_call: NA
clone_size: NA

cdr3_nt: TGTGCCTGGAGCAGGGGGCGCACTGAAGCTTTCTTT
cdr3_aa: CAWSRGRTEAFF
j_call: TRBJ1-1
v_call: TRBV30
d_call: TRBD1
clone_size: NA

cdr3_nt: TGTGCCAGCAGCTTACTTCTAGCGGACACAGATACGCAGTATTTT
cdr3_aa: CASSLLLADTDTQYF
j_call: TRBJ2-3
v_call: TRBV7-2
d_call: TRBD2
clone_size: NA

cdr3_nt: TGCGCCAGCAGCCCATCATCCGGCTCTGGGGCCAACGTCCTGACTTTC
cdr3_aa: CASSPSSGSGANVLTF
j_call: TRBJ2-6
v_call: TRBV4-1
d_call: NA
clone_size: NA

cdr3_nt: TGTGCCAGCAGTGGGGACAGGGCAATGATGGCTTTCTTT
cdr3_aa: CASSGDRAMMAFF
j_call: TRBJ1-1
v_call: TRBV9
d_call: TRBD1
clone_size: NA

cdr3_nt: TGTGCCAGCAGCCCCCCGGGAGGCAATGAGCAGTTCTTC
cdr3_aa: CASSPPGGNEQFF
j_call: TRBJ2-1
v_call: TRBV9
d_call: TRBD2
clone_size: NA

cdr3_nt: TGTGCCAGCAGCCCCTTGACTAGCGACCCTACGCAGTATTTT
cdr3_aa: CASSPLTSDPTQYF
j_call: TRBJ2-3
v_call: TRBV5-8
d_call: TRBD2
clone_size: NA

cdr3_nt: TGTGCCTGGAGTATCAGGGGTGAGCAGTTCTTC
cdr3_aa: CAWSIRGEQFF
j_call: TRBJ2-1
v_call: TRBV30
d_call: NA
clone_size: NA

cdr3_nt: TGTGCCAGCAGCGAGGAGGATTACAATGAGCAGTTCTTC
cdr3_aa: CASSEEDYNEQFF
j_call: TRBJ2-1
v_call: TRBV9
d_call: NA
clone_size: NA

cdr3_nt: TGCGCCAGCAGCCCAGCAGCCCACTCTGGGGCCAACGTCCTGACTTTC
cdr3_aa: CASSPAAHSGANVLTF
j_call: TRBJ2-6
v_call: TRBV5-1
d_call: NA
clone_size: NA

cdr3_nt: TGTGCCAGCAAAGGGGCGGACAGGGATGGCTATGGCTACACCTTC
cdr3_aa: CASKGADRDGYGYTF
j_call: TRBJ1-2
v_call: TRBV28
d_call: TRBD1
clone_size: NA

cdr3_nt: TGCGCCAGCAGTGAGTACCGGGTTGGGACGCCGGGGGAGACCCAGTACTTC
cdr3_aa: CASSEYRVGTPGETQYF
j_call: TRBJ2-5
v_call: TRBV10-2
d_call: NA
clone_size: NA

cdr3_nt: TGTGCCAGCAGCTTGGACTCCCCCGGGACAGGCAGCAAGCAGTACTTC
cdr3_aa: CASSLDSPGTGSKQYF
j_call: TRBJ2-7
v_call: TRBV5-4
d_call: TRBD1
clone_size: once

cdr3_nt: TGTGCCAGCTCACGCTCACTAGCGGGGGACGGAGTCGGGGAGCTGTTTTTT
cdr3_aa: CASSRSLAGDGVGELFF
j_call: TRBJ2-2
v_call: TRBV18
d_call: TRBD2
clone_size: NA

cdr3_nt: TGTGCCAGTAGTATAGGGCAGTTCAATCAGCCCCAGCATTTT
cdr3_aa: CASSIGQFNQPQHF
j_call: TRBJ1-5
v_call: TRBV19
d_call: NA
clone_size: NA

cdr3_nt: TGTGCCAGCAGCTTGGACGTTAACTATGGCTACACCTTC
cdr3_aa: CASSLDVNYGYTF
j_call: TRBJ1-2
v_call: TRBV5-5
d_call: NA
clone_size: NA

cdr3_nt: TGCGCCAGCAGGCCAGATTCTGGGGCCAACGTCCTGACTTTC
cdr3_aa: CASRPDSGANVLTF
j_call: TRBJ2-6
v_call: TRBV5-1
d_call: NA
clone_size: NA